The 9 T cell receptor beta chains given below trace back to one sample, sequenced in a study of CD8 T cells in ankylosing spondylitis. Overall study findings and caveats: A TCR beta motif of under 10 highly homologous variants appeared characteristic of ankylosing spondylitis blood.

MiXCR, run by TCRdb on the 5' RACE reads, gives a single entry per CDR3 protein. This table holds about 220,000 distinct CDR3 sequences, around 17% found once. Their target antigens are unknown. The sequenced material came from blood, either unsorted or a sorted T cell fraction (not recorded which). These receptors were taken from a male donor with ankylosing spondylitis.

A few counts support this clonotype. The chain uses TRBV10-2 and TRBJ2-1, with TRBD1 matching over 11 bases. V dropped 8 bases and J dropped 0; count of bases not matched to a gene: 6. The CDR3 has 16 residues. Germline V gene data show CDR1 as WSHSY and CDR2 as SAAADI. This CDR3 reads CASAPGQGGSYNEQFF. In DNA form, the CDR3 reads TGCGCCAGCGCCCCGGGACAGGGGGGCTCCTACAATGAGCAGTTCTTC.

In its sample, this clonotype was seen a few times. The chain recombines TRBV28 with TRBJ2-7, with D tentatively TRBD1 or TRBD2 (5 bases each). This CDR3 region has 16 residues. Trimming cost V 1 base and J 6 bases, with 19 bases left between them. The germline CDR1 and CDR2 sequences are MDHEN and SYDVKM. The DNA for the CDR3 is TGTGCCAGCAGTTTATCCTCTTCCGGGGCCCTAGGCGAGCAGTACTTC. Residues: CASSLSSSGALGEQYF.

The V gene is TRBV7-6, the J gene TRBJ1-4; D gene ambiguous. The CDR3 has 14 amino acids. Germline V gene lookup returns CDR1 SGHVS and CDR2 FNYEAQ. Deletions cut 6 bases from V and 0 bases from J, with 8 bases between. The CDR3 nucleotides read TGTGCCAGCAGTTCTAAGGCAACTAATGAAAAACTGTTTTTT. As protein: CASSSKATNEKLFF. Based on the CDR3 plus reference TRBV7-6 and TRBJ1-4, the full variable domain is GAGVSQSPRYKVTKRGQDVALRCDPISGHVSLYWYRQALGQGPEFLTYFNYEAQQDKSGLPNDRFSAERPEGSISTLTIQRTEQRDSAMYRCASSSKATNEKLFFGSGTQLSVL.

The V call is TRBV5-1, the J call TRBJ2-1; TRBD2 matches 10 bases. CDR1 SGHRS and CDR2 YFSETQ come from the germline V gene. With V trimmed by 1 base and J by 6 bases, 4 bases remained unmatched. The CDR3 is 15 residues long. In nucleotides, the CDR3 is TGCGCCAGCAGCTTGCTAGCGGGGGCCGGCAATGAGCAGTTCTTC. Translated, it gives CASSLLAGAGNEQFF. Based on the CDR3 plus reference TRBV5-1 and TRBJ2-1, the full variable domain is KAGVTQTPRYLIKTRGQQVTLSCSPISGHRSVSWYQQTPGQGLQFLFEYFSETQRNKGNFPGRFSGRQFSNSRSEMNVSTLELGDSALYLCASSLLAGAGNEQFFGPGTRLTVL.

There are many counts of this clonotype. V usage is TRBV11-2 and J usage is TRBJ2-5, with unresolved D. The CDR3 runs 11 residues. Trimming cost V 5 bases and J 5 bases, with 6 bases left between them. CDR1 is SGHAT and CDR2 is FQNNGV in the germline V gene. The CDR3 here is CASSARETQYF. The CDR3 nucleotides are TGTGCCAGCAGCGCTAGGGAGACCCAGTACTTC.

This clonotype showed up just a few times. CDR3 amino acids: CASSLEWGVRTEAFF. CDR3 in DNA: TGTGCCAGCAGTTTAGAGTGGGGGGTACGTACTGAAGCTTTCTTT. The chain recombines TRBV28 with TRBJ1-1, with D possibly being TRBD1 (5 bases). The CDR3 contains 15 residues. Trimming pared 2 bases from V and 5 bases from J, leaving 15 bases between. Germline CDR1 reads MDHEN; CDR2 reads SYDVKM. The full variable domain, with the rest looked up from reference TRBV28 and TRBJ1-1, is DVKVTQSSRYLVKRTGEKVFLECVQDMDHENMFWYRQDPGLGLRLIYFSYDVKMKEKGDIPEGYSVSREKKERFSLILESASTNQTSMYLCASSLEWGVRTEAFFGQGTRLTVV.

This clonotype was picked up a small number of times. The chain employs TRBV7-9 and TRBJ2-7; 7 bases line up with TRBD1. The CDR3 loop spans 16 amino acids. Germline V gene data show CDR1 as SEHNR and CDR2 as FQNEAQ (reference sequence). The ends lost 4 bases at V and 4 bases at J; junction bases unmatched: 13. The CDR3 sequence is CASSSDQDRVDYEQYF. CDR3 nucleotides: TGTGCCAGCAGCTCCGACCAAGACAGGGTCGATTACGAGCAGTACTTC.

The genes are TRBV12-3 or TRBV12-4 and TRBJ2-1; D not resolved. The V end was cut by 2 bases, the J end by 0 bases, with 8 bases between. This CDR3 comprises 15 residues. The CDR3 sequence is CASSLYPGSYNEQFF. CDR3 bases: TGTGCCAGCAGTTTATATCCTGGCTCCTACAATGAGCAGTTCTTC.

In this sample, this clonotype turned up many times. The genes are TRBV11-2 and TRBJ2-1; D is uncertain. With 1 base removed from V and 10 bases from J, the gap between germline ends came to 5 bases. CDR3 length: 11 amino acids. Germline CDR1 reads SGHAT; CDR2 reads FQNNGV. The CDR3 DNA reads as TGTGCCAGCAGCTTAGCCCAGGAGCAGTTCTTC. Amino acids: CASSLAQEQFF.